The next 8 T cell receptor beta chains were all read from a single sample in a study of shared clonotypes between healthy human individuals. Generated by immunoSEQ multiplex PCR, the TCRdb table keeps only in-frame clones and is missing some. The profile shows roughly 1,500,000 clones, around 98% of them singletons. Input material: naive CD4+ T cells sorted from blood. The subset: CD45RA+ positively selected. These receptors were taken from a man younger than 40 in good health.

The chain uses TRBV30 and TRBJ2-3; 8 bases agree with TRBD2. V trimming: 4 bases; J trimming: 0 bases; junction bases outside the gene matches: 6. The CDR3 runs to 15 residues. Germline CDR1 is GTSNPN and CDR2 is SVGIG (reference sequence). As DNA, the CDR3 is TGTGCCTGGACCCCAGGCGGGAGGAGCACAGATACGCAGTATTTT. It encodes CAWTPGGRSTDTQYF.

The rearrangement links TRBV7-8 to TRBJ2-6, with D unclear. Germline CDR1 is SGHVS and CDR2 is FQNEAQ. This CDR3 is built from 14 residues. Trimming removed 1 base at V and 2 bases at J, with 3 bases between. The CDR3 reads CASSLVTGANVLTF. CDR3 DNA: TGTGCCAGCAGCTTAGTAACTGGGGCCAACGTCCTGACTTTC.

V gene TRBV27 combines with J gene TRBJ2-7; 9 bases align to TRBD2. This CDR3 spans 12 amino acids. The germline gives CDR1 MNHEY, CDR2 SMNVEV (reference sequence). The J segment lost 3 bases and the V segment lost 8 bases, leaving 2 bases of the junction unmatched. The CDR3 sequence: CASSTSGYEQYF. CDR3 nucleotides: TGTGCCAGCTCGACTAGCGGCTACGAGCAGTACTTC.

The chain couples TRBV7-2 to TRBJ1-1; weak D call: TRBD1 (5 bases). V lost 2 bases and J 4 bases, leaving 11 bases between the germline ends. CDR1 is SGHTA and CDR2 is FQGNSA in the germline V gene. The CDR3 contains 14 residues. Here the CDR3 DNA reads TGTGCCAGCAGCTTACGACAGTCGCCCACTGAAGCTTTCTTT. Translation gives CASSLRQSPTEAFF.

V and J are TRBV5-3 and TRBJ2-7; D remains unclear. TRBV5-3 is assigned to the ORF class and has an uncertain function. V was cut by 8 bases and J by 2 bases, with 17 bases left in between. This CDR3 comprises 14 residues. DNA for the CDR3: TGTGCCAGCAGCATGGATAGGGCAACCTACGAGCAGTACTTC. Amino acid sequence: CASSMDRATYEQYF.

As to this clone: This specimen includes other DNA sequences encoding the same CDR3. The V call is TRBV30, the J call TRBJ1-5, with a possible D match to TRBD1 (5 bases). From germline, CDR1 is GTSNPN and CDR2 SVGIG (reference sequence). This CDR3 comprises 14 residues. V was trimmed by 0 bases and J by 0 bases, leaving 6 bases between them. CDR3: CAWSVGGSNQPQHF. The CDR3 DNA reads as TGTGCCTGGAGTGTCGGGGGTAGCAATCAGCCCCAGCATTTT.

The genes are TRBV19 and TRBJ2-2; D gene unclear. The CDR3 has 13 residues. V lost 7 bases and J 6 bases, leaving 12 bases between the germline ends. The germline V gene encodes CDR1 LNHDA and CDR2 SQIVND (reference sequence). Here the CDR3 DNA reads TGTGCCAGTAAACATCCTGGTCCCGGGGAGCTGTTTTTT. Translated: CASKHPGPGELFF.

V and J are TRBV19 and TRBJ2-6, with TRBD1 as a possible D gene (6 bases). Between the trimmed V and J ends, which lost 0 bases and 4 bases, there was a span of 13 bases. The germline CDR1 and CDR2 sequences are LNHDA and SQIVND (reference sequence). This CDR3 is 17 amino acids long. The CDR3 protein is CASSIERGHPGANVLTF. CDR3 DNA: TGTGCCAGTAGTATAGAACGGGGACATCCCGGGGCCAACGTCCTGACTTTC.